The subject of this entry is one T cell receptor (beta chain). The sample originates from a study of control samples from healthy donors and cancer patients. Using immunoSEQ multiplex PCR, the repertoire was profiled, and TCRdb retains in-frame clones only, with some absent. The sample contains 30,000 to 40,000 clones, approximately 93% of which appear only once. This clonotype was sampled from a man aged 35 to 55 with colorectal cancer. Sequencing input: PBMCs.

In DNA, the CDR3 is TGTGCCAGCAGTCCCCCCTACAATGAGCAGTTCTTC. Its protein is CASSPPYNEQFF. The chain combines TRBV6-2 or TRBV6-3 with TRBJ2-1; D uncertain. Trimming took off 5 bases at V and 2 bases at J, with 4 bases between the two ends. This CDR3 spans 12 amino acids. In germline, CDR1 is MNHEY, CDR2 SVGEGT.